The source of this TCR beta chain is a study of blood T cell repertoires in COVID-19. Study in general: T cells, B-cell-depleted T cells, or PBMCs supplied cDNA or gDNA.

The table came from immunoSEQ multiplex PCR; TCRdb's copy has only in-frame clones and leaves some out. Of about 150,000 clones listed, 80% are singletons. The V gene's germline CDR1 is SGHRS and CDR2 YFSETQ. Trimming took 0 bases from V and 2 from J, leaving 14 bases between them. The CDR3 totals 16 residues. This TCR was sampled from a man aged 60 to 75 with acute or convalescent COVID-19. The chain combines TRBV5-1 with TRBJ1-2; D remains ambiguous. What was sequenced was peripheral blood. In nucleotides, the CDR3 is TGCGCCAGCAGCTTGGGCGATTCCGGAGGGAACTATGGCTACACCTTC. The encoded protein is CASSLGDSGGNYGYTF.